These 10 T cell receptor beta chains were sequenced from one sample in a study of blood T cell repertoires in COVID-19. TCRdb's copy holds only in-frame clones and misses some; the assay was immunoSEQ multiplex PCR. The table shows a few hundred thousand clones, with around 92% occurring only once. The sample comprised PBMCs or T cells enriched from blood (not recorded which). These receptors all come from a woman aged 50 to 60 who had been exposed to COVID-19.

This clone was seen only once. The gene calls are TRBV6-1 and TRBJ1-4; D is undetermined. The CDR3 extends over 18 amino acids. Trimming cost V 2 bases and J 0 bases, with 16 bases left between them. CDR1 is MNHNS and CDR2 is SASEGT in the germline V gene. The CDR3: CASSELFHLTTTNEKLFF. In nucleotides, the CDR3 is TGTGCCAGCAGTGAACTTTTCCATCTAACCACAACTAATGAAAAACTGTTTTTT.

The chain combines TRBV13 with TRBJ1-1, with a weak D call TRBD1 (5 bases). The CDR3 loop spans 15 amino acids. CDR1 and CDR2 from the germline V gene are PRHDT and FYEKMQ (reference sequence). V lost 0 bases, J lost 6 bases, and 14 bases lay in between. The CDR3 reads CASSLGTGAGAEAFF. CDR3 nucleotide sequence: TGTGCCAGCAGCTTAGGCACAGGAGCGGGAGCTGAAGCTTTCTTT.

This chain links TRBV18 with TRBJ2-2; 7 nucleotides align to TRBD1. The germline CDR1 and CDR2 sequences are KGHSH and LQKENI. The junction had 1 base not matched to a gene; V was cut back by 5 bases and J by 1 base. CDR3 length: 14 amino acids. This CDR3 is CASSGDRNTGELFF. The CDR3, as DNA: TGTGCCAGCTCAGGGGACAGGAACACCGGGGAGCTGTTTTTT.

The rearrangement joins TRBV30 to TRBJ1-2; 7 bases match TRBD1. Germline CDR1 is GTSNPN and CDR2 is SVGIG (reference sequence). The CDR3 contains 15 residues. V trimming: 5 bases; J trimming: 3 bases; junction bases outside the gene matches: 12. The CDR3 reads CAWCKGGKRDYGYTF. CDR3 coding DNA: TGTGCCTGGTGTAAAGGGGGCAAAAGAGACTATGGCTACACCTTC.

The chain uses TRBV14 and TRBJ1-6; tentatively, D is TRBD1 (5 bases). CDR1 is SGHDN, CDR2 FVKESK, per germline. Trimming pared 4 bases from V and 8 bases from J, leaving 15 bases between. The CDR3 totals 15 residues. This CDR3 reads CASSRPGGRYSPLHF. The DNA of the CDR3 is TGTGCCAGCAGCCGCCCGGGGGGTCGGTATTCACCCCTCCACTTT.

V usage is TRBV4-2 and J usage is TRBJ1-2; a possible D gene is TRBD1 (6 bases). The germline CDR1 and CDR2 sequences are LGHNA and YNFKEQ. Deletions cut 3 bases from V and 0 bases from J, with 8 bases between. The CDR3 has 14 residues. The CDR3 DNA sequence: TGTGCCAGCAGCCAGGACAGAACTAACTATGGCTACACCTTC. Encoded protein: CASSQDRTNYGYTF.

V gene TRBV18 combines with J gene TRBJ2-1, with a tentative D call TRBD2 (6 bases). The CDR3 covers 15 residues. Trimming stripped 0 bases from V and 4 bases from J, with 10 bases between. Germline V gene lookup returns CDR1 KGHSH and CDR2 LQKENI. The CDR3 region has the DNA TGTGCCAGCTCACCACCGGCGGGGAGATACAATGAGCAGTTCTTC. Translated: CASSPPAGRYNEQFF.

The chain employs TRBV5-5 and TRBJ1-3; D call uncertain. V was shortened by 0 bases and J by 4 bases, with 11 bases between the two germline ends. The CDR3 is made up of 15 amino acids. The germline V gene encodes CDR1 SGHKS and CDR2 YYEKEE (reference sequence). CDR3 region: CASSLERPTGNTIYF. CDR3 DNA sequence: TGTGCCAGCAGCTTGGAGCGGCCGACCGGAAACACCATATATTTT.

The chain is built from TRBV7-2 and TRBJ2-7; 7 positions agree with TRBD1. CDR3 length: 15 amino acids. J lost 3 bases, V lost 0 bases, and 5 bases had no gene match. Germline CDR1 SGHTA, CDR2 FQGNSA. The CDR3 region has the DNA TGTGCCAGCAGCTTAGCGCAGGGGGTTAACTACGAGCAGTACTTC. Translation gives CASSLAQGVNYEQYF.

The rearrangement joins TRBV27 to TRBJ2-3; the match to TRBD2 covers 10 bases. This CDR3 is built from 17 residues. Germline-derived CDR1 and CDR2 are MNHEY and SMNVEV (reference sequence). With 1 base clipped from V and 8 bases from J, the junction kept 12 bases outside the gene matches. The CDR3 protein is CASSLFLSGRGSGTQYF. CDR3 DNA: TGTGCCAGCAGTTTATTTTTGAGCGGGAGGGGATCTGGTACGCAGTATTTT.